Listed below are T cell receptor beta chains from one sample, sequenced in a study of regulatory T cells. Profiling relied on immunoSEQ multiplex PCR, and the TCRdb table lists in-frame clones only, not all of them. In the table there are tens of thousands of clones, about nine tenths of which are singletons. The sequenced sample consisted of conventional CD4+ T cells sorted from blood. The receptor set was obtained from a person aged 18 to 30 with CD3G deficiency. Both conserved end residues are part of each CDR3. D genes are given only for firm matches. Only some rows state a clone size, as once, few, many or a class for expanded clones.

j_call d_call clone_size v_call cdr3_aa cdr3_nt
TRBJ2-6 . once TRBV6-6 CASSSGQGAGANVLTF TGTGCCAGCAGTTCTGGGCAGGGCGCTGGGGCCAACGTCCTGACTTTC
TRBJ1-1 . . TRBV7-9 CASRPQEIAEAFF TGTGCCAGCAGGCCACAGGAGATAGCTGAAGCTTTCTTT
TRBJ2-6 . . TRBV5-1 CASSLGGSAGANVLTF TGCGCCAGCAGCTTAGGGGGATCGGCTGGGGCCAACGTCCTGACTTTC
TRBJ2-5 TRBD2 . TRBV11-2 CASSLGGLNVETQYF TGTGCCAGCAGCTTAGGGGGACTAAACGTGGAGACCCAGTACTTC
TRBJ2-2 . . TRBV28 CASSTGPRQDGELFF TGTGCCAGCAGTACGGGACCCAGGCAGGATGGGGAGCTGTTTTTT
TRBJ2-1 TRBD2 . TRBV5-4 CASSLGLAGEQFF TGTGCCAGCAGCCTCGGACTAGCGGGTGAGCAGTTCTTC
TRBJ2-7 . . TRBV18 CASSPTKGREQYF TGTGCCAGCTCACCAACAAAAGGGCGGGAGCAGTACTTC
TRBJ2-3 . . TRBV2 CASSAGGTDTQYF TGTGCCAGCAGTGCGGGTGGCACAGATACGCAGTATTTT
TRBJ1-1 . . TRBV19 CASSITGGTEAFF TGTGCCAGTAGTATAACTGGGGGCACTGAAGCTTTCTTT
TRBJ1-2 . . TRBV6-1 CASSAAGAGYTF TGTGCCAGCAGTGCCGCAGGGGCCGGCTACACCTTC
TRBJ1-1 . once TRBV28 CASSPHLGSTRMNTEAFF TGTGCCAGCAGCCCCCACCTCGGGAGCACCCGCATGAACACTGAAGCTTTCTTT
TRBJ2-1 TRBD2 . TRBV6-1 CASSDGGGSYNEQFF TGTGCCAGCAGTGACGGCGGGGGTTCCTACAATGAGCAGTTCTTC
TRBJ2-7 TRBD1 . TRBV10-1 CASSPDRGREQYF TGCGCCAGCAGCCCGGACAGGGGGAGAGAGCAGTACTTC
TRBJ1-1 . . TRBV5-1 CASSLKGGTEAFF TGCGCCAGCAGCTTGAAGGGTGGCACTGAAGCTTTCTTT
TRBJ1-2 TRBD1 . TRBV7-9 CASSWTGEGDYGYTF TGTGCCAGCAGCTGGACAGGGGAGGGGGACTATGGCTACACCTTC
TRBJ1-1 . . TRBV6-1 CASSAMTVMNTEAFF TGTGCCAGCAGTGCCATGACAGTCATGAACACTGAAGCTTTCTTT
TRBJ1-1 . . TRBV5-1 CASSLGPANTEAFF TGCGCCAGCAGCTTGGGCCCCGCGAACACTGAAGCTTTCTTT
TRBJ2-7 . once TRBV6-1 CASSQNSKYEQYF TGTGCCAGCAGCCAAAACAGCAAGTACGAGCAGTACTTC
TRBJ2-2 . once TRBV30 CAWSPGPVRRF TGTGCCTGGAGCCCCGGGCCAGTACGTCGGTTT
TRBJ2-5 TRBD1 once TRBV6-1 CASRQGARETQYF TGTGCCAGCAGACAGGGGGCAAGAGAGACCCAGTACTTC
TRBJ2-1 TRBD2 . TRBV7-9 CASGLGEPNEQFF TGTGCCAGCGGACTAGGAGAGCCTAATGAGCAGTTCTTC
TRBJ2-1 TRBD2 . TRBV9 CASSVKPAGVSYNEQFF TGTGCCAGCAGCGTTAAACCAGCGGGAGTCTCCTACAATGAGCAGTTCTTC
TRBJ2-1 TRBD1 . TRBV5-1 CASSKQGQYNEQFF TGCGCCAGCAGCAAACAGGGGCAGTACAATGAGCAGTTCTTC
TRBJ2-2 . . TRBV13 CASSRLTGELFF TGTGCCAGCAGCCGACTGACCGGGGAGCTGTTTTTT
TRBJ1-5 . . TRBV2 CASSFRALRGNQPQHF TGTGCCAGCAGTTTTCGGGCCTTGAGGGGCAATCAGCCCCAGCATTTT
TRBJ2-1 TRBD2 . TRBV7-8 CASSRTSGRRNEQFF TGTGCCAGCAGCAGGACTAGCGGGAGACGCAATGAGCAGTTCTTC
TRBJ1-5 . . TRBV28 CASSLLGGGNQPQHF TGTGCCAGCAGTTTATTAGGGGGGGGAAATCAGCCCCAGCATTTT
TRBJ2-7 . . TRBV19 CASSIGSQSSYEQYF TGTGCCAGTAGTATAGGGTCTCAGAGCTCCTACGAGCAGTACTTC